These 22 T cell receptor beta chains originate from one sample sequenced in a study of T-cell memory formation after mild COVID-19. TCRdb passed the 5' RACE reads through MiXCR, listing each CDR3 protein once. This sample has roughly 620,000 distinct CDR3 sequences; 18% occur once, and the top ten carry around 12%. Sample: PBMCs or a T cell subset sorted from them (not recorded which). The source of these receptors is an adult woman who had mild COVID-19 (a few samples of this study predate the infection). Cell type and time point are not known.

This chain links TRBV30 with TRBJ1-5; a weak D match, TRBD1 (5 bases). V was cut by 4 bases and J by 7 bases, with 14 bases left in between. Germline CDR1 GTSNPN, CDR2 SVGIG (reference sequence). This CDR3 has 13 amino acids. The CDR3 DNA reads TGTGCCTGGACTCCGAGGCGGGGGCAGCCCCAGCATTTT. Amino acid sequence: CAWTPRRGQPQHF.

This clonotype has more than one count but fewer than ten. This chain joins TRBV5-5 and TRBJ2-7; D is ambiguous. The germline V gene encodes CDR1 SGHKS and CDR2 YYEKEE (reference sequence). The CDR3 is 14 amino acids. V was cut by 4 bases and J by 2 bases, with 13 bases left in between. This CDR3 reads CASSDRLNTYEQYF. The CDR3 DNA reads as TGTGCCAGCAGCGATCGACTGAACACCTACGAGCAGTACTTC.

Concerning this clonotype: An end of the junction differs from the germline gene, which may be a read error. CDR3 protein: CALRQGALLMANTGELFF. For the CDR3, the DNA is TGCGCTCTACGGCAGGGGGCTCTCCTAATGGCGAACACCGGGGAGCTGTTTTTT. The chain joins TRBV2 to TRBJ2-2; 8 bases agree with TRBD1. The V gene's germline CDR1 is SNHLY and CDR2 FYNNEI. This CDR3 is built from 18 residues.

This sequence joins TRBV11-3 and TRBJ2-1; D may be TRBD2 (5 bases). The CDR3 totals 13 residues. Germline V gives CDR1 SGHNT, CDR2 YENEEA. The V gene lost 2 bases and the J gene lost 10 bases, with 12 bases spanning the gap. CDR3 nucleotide sequence: TGTGCCAGCAGCTTAATGACGGAGGCAGAGCAGTTCTTC. Protein product: CASSLMTEAEQFF. The full variable domain, with the rest looked up from reference TRBV11-3 and TRBJ2-1, is EAGVVQSPRYKIIEKKQPVAFWCNPISGHNTLYWYLQNLGQGPELLIRYENEEAVDDSQLPKDRFSAERLKGVDSTLKIQPAELGDSAVYLCASSLMTEAEQFFGPGTRLTVL.

This clonotype has just a few counts. The chain is built from TRBV4-1 and TRBJ2-5; 8 positions match TRBD2. The CDR3 totals 15 residues. With V trimmed by 1 base and J by 3 bases, 4 bases remained unmatched. The germline gives CDR1 MGHRA, CDR2 YSYEKL. The CDR3 DNA sequence: TGCGCCAGCAGCCAAGGAAGTAGCGGGAAAGAGACCCAGTACTTC. It yields the protein CASSQGSSGKETQYF.

The chain couples TRBV7-2 to TRBJ2-5; TRBD1 aligns across 8 bases. The germline gives CDR1 SGHTA, CDR2 FQGNSA. Germline trimming cut 11 bases from V and 1 base from J; bases unmatched to any gene: 9. The CDR3 loop spans 14 amino acids. Written as DNA, the CDR3 is TGTGCCGGGCCACAGACAGGGGTCCAAGAGACCCAGTACTTC. Amino acid sequence: CAGPQTGVQETQYF.

This clonotype has ten or more counts. This chain links TRBV24-1 with TRBJ2-1; 9 positions agree with TRBD1. Germline assignment: CDR1 KGHDR and CDR2 SFDVKD. The CDR3 length is 19 residues. The V segment lost 3 bases and the J segment 0 bases; nucleotides outside the gene matches: 11. The CDR3 protein is CATSDKTNRGQSSYNEQFF. The CDR3 DNA follows: TGTGCCACCAGTGATAAGACGAACAGGGGGCAGAGCTCCTACAATGAGCAGTTCTTC.

A few counts support this clonotype. This chain connects TRBV5-1 to TRBJ2-7; D ambiguous. The CDR3 is 15 amino acids. Germline CDR1 and CDR2: SGHRS and YFSETQ. V lost 0 bases to trimming and J lost 2 bases, with 12 bases between them. The CDR3 loop reads CASSLVSRLPYEQYF. CDR3 nucleotide sequence: TGCGCCAGCAGCTTGGTTTCCAGATTGCCCTACGAGCAGTACTTC.

Only a few counts were recorded for this clonotype. The CDR3 protein is CASRPGLAGGDTQYF. In nucleotides, the CDR3 is TGTGCCAGCAGACCGGGACTAGCGGGGGGAGATACGCAGTATTTT. This chain connects TRBV3-1 to TRBJ2-3, with 15 bases matching TRBD2. CDR1 is LGHDT and CDR2 is YNNKEL in the germline V gene (reference sequence). This CDR3 region has 15 residues. J gave up 5 bases and V 6 bases, and 3 bases lay outside the gene matches.

This clonotype showed up many times. V and J are TRBV4-1 and TRBJ1-2; no firm D call. V lost 0 bases and J 1 base, leaving 9 bases between the germline ends. The CDR3 extends over 15 amino acids. Looked up from germline, CDR1 is MGHRA and CDR2 is YSYEKL. The DNA for the CDR3 is TGCGCCAGCAGCCAAGATACCCTTATTAACTATGGCTACACCTTC. This sequence encodes CASSQDTLINYGYTF.

This clonotype was found many times. V is TRBV19 and J is TRBJ1-5, with TRBD1 matching over 7 bases. After removal of 5 bases from V and 4 bases from J, the junction contained 8 bases not matched to a gene. CDR3 length: 15 amino acids. The germline V gene has CDR1 LNHDA and CDR2 SQIVND (reference sequence). This CDR3 reads CASSDSGQVNQPQHF. As DNA, the CDR3 is TGTGCCAGTAGTGATAGCGGACAGGTGAATCAGCCCCAGCATTTT.

This clonotype has just a few counts. This chain connects TRBV7-9 to TRBJ1-1, with a tentative D call TRBD1 (5 bases). The V and J ends lost 3 bases and 3 bases respectively, with 14 bases between them. CDR1 SEHNR and CDR2 FQNEAQ come from the germline V gene (reference sequence). The CDR3 runs 15 residues. This CDR3 reads CASSFGDSEDTEAFF. The CDR3 DNA is TGTGCCAGCAGCTTCGGGGACTCAGAGGACACTGAAGCTTTCTTT.

The V and J genes are TRBV5-1 and TRBJ2-5; D gene ambiguous. Germline V lookup: CDR1 SGHRS, CDR2 YFSETQ. This CDR3 is built from 16 residues. The V end lost 4 bases, the J end lost 0 bases, and 16 bases lay between the germline ends. CDR3 bases: TGCGCCAGCAGCCCCATGCAAGCATCGGACCAAGAGACCCAGTACTTC. Translated, it gives CASSPMQASDQETQYF.

The V and J genes are TRBV5-1 and TRBJ2-1; a weak D match, TRBD2 (7 bases). The CDR3 contains 12 residues. Between the trimmed V and J ends, which lost 10 bases and 7 bases, there was a span of 15 bases. Germline CDR1 SGHRS, CDR2 YFSETQ. The CDR3 region is CAGAGARNEQFF. Written as DNA, the CDR3 is TGCGCCGGGGCGGGGGCGAGGAATGAGCAGTTCTTC. The full variable domain, rest sourced from reference TRBV5-1 and TRBJ2-1, is KAGVTQTPRYLIKTRGQQVTLSCSPISGHRSVSWYQQTPGQGLQFLFEYFSETQRNKGNFPGRFSGRQFSNSRSEMNVSTLELGDSALYLCAGAGARNEQFFGPGTRLTVL.

The V and J genes are TRBV7-9 and TRBJ1-2; D unclear. V gave up 9 bases and J gave up 4 bases, with 9 bases separating them. CDR1 SEHNR and CDR2 FQNEAQ come from the germline V gene (reference sequence). The CDR3 is made up of 11 amino acids. CDR3 DNA sequence: TGTGCCAGTCACCGCGGCTATGGCTACACCTTC. This encodes CASHRGYGYTF.

The V call is TRBV5-1, the J call TRBJ2-5; 12 bases align to TRBD1. Per germline, CDR1 SGHRS and CDR2 YFSETQ. The CDR3 is 15 residues long. Losses at the gene ends were 4 bases for V and 5 bases for J; bases not matched to a gene: 6. The DNA for the CDR3 is TGCGCCAGCAGCCCGGGACAGGGGGCATATGAGACCCAGTACTTC. Translation gives CASSPGQGAYETQYF.

The chain combines TRBV15 with TRBJ2-1, with TRBD1 matching 9 bases. J gave up 5 bases and V 3 bases, and 11 bases lay outside the gene matches. Germline V gene data show CDR1 as LNHNV and CDR2 as YYDKDF (reference sequence). This CDR3 comprises 17 residues. This CDR3 reads CATSSLTPGTGNNEQFF. The CDR3 DNA reads TGTGCCACCAGCAGTTTGACCCCCGGGACAGGGAACAATGAGCAGTTCTTC.

V is TRBV6-2 or TRBV6-3 and J is TRBJ2-5; 7 bases are a match to TRBD1. Germline trimming cut 0 bases from V and 1 base from J; bases unmatched to any gene: 5. Germline lookup yields CDR1 MNHEY and CDR2 SVGEGT. The length of the CDR3 is 16 residues. CDR3: CASSYSTGTSQETQYF. For the CDR3, the DNA is TGTGCCAGCAGTTACTCGACAGGGACAAGCCAAGAGACCCAGTACTTC.

The DNA of the CDR3 is TGTGCCAGCACCAAGGGGGTGGACAGGGTTGATCAGCCCCAGCATTTT. Protein: CASTKGVDRVDQPQHF. The V and J genes are TRBV21-1 and TRBJ1-5; the table gives TRBD1 as D, unverified against the DNA. TRBV21-1 is deemed a pseudogene. This CDR3 spans 16 amino acids.

This clonotype showed up just a few times. V gene TRBV7-6 combines with J gene TRBJ2-7, with D possibly matching TRBD1 (6 bases). Looked up from germline, CDR1 is SGHVS and CDR2 is FNYEAQ. This CDR3 comprises 15 residues. Trimming took off 6 bases at V and 7 bases at J, with 22 bases between the two ends. The chain's CDR3 is CASRDRQESRDEQYF. For the CDR3, the DNA is TGTGCCAGCAGGGATAGACAGGAAAGTCGAGATGAGCAGTACTTC.

A few counts support this clonotype. The chain links TRBV18 to TRBJ2-3, with D hard to call. The germline V and J ends were trimmed by 6 bases and 4 bases, with 14 bases remaining between them. The germline V gene encodes CDR1 KGHSH and CDR2 LQKENI. The CDR3 covers 14 residues. As DNA, the CDR3 is TGTGCCAGCTCGCCTACAATAGGAGCAGATACGCAGTATTTT. Residues: CASSPTIGADTQYF.

V is TRBV2 and J is TRBJ1-2; D gene ambiguous. This CDR3 contains 13 residues. The V and J ends lost 3 bases and 4 bases respectively, with 9 bases between them. Germline V gives CDR1 SNHLY, CDR2 FYNNEI. CDR3 amino acids: CASSETTIYGYTF. The DNA for the CDR3 is TGTGCCAGCAGTGAGACTACAATCTATGGCTACACCTTC.